The 2 T cell receptor beta chains below come from one sample, sequenced in a study of control samples from healthy donors and cancer patients. Sequencing was performed with immunoSEQ multiplex PCR; in TCRdb, only in-frame clones are kept and a portion is missing. The table includes roughly 170,000 clones, roughly 93% detected once. The sample comprised blood. The receptors were gathered from a woman aged 60-70 years in good health.

The chain combines TRBV7-2 with TRBJ2-3; weak D call: TRBD1 (5 bases). Germline V gene sequence: CDR1 SGHTA, CDR2 FQGNSA. V gave up 5 bases and J gave up 0 bases, with 9 bases separating them. The CDR3 extends over 14 amino acids. DNA for the CDR3: TGTGCCAGCAGCCGGACACGTAGCACAGATACGCAGTATTTT. This translates into CASSRTRSTDTQYF.

CDR3: CASSPETGNQPQHF. The CDR3 DNA is TGTGCCAGCTCACCAGAAACAGGGAATCAGCCCCAGCATTTT. This rearrangement joins TRBV18 to TRBJ1-5; TRBD1 is a possible D gene (6 bases). V lost 2 bases and J 4 bases, leaving 9 bases between the germline ends. The CDR3 contains 14 residues. Germline lookup yields CDR1 KGHSH and CDR2 LQKENI.